This T cell receptor (beta chain) was profiled in a study of blood T cell repertoires in COVID-19. Study in general: COVID-19 samples from acute and convalescent phases originated in the United States, Italy and Spain. From T cells, B-cell-depleted T cells, or PBMCs came the material, which was cDNA or gDNA.

The protocol was immunoSEQ multiplex PCR, while the TCRdb copy is restricted to in-frame clones and leaves out a portion. There are about 51,000 clones in the sample; more than 70% occur only once, and about 4.2% lies in the top ten. Trimming at V came to 3 bases and at J to 2 bases, leaving 8 bases not matched to a gene. The V gene's germline CDR1 is MNHEY and CDR2 SVGEGT. This CDR3 contains 16 residues. The sample taken for sequencing was peripheral blood. This receptor was obtained from an older man with active COVID-19. This chain uses TRBV6-2 or TRBV6-3 with TRBJ2-7, with TRBD2 matching 9 bases. CDR3 bases: TGTGCCAGCAGTTATCGGGCTAGCGGGGTCCCCTACGAGCAGTACTTC. As protein: CASSYRASGVPYEQYF.